Following are 30 T cell receptor beta chains from one sample sequenced in a study of T cell changes during pregnancy in multiple sclerosis. Sequencing was performed with immunoSEQ multiplex PCR; in TCRdb, only in-frame clones are kept and a portion is missing. The table records about 44,000 clones, about 92% of them present only once. Sequences were obtained from peripheral blood. The receptor source for this set is a female donor with multiple sclerosis, enrolled in a pregnancy study.

This clone was observed once. This chain uses TRBV7-9 with TRBJ1-1; D uncertain. Germline CDR1 and CDR2: SEHNR and FQNEAQ (reference sequence). V lost 2 bases and J 0 bases, leaving 16 bases between the germline ends. This CDR3 has 17 residues. The CDR3 is CASSLLPRHRVNTEAFF. The DNA for the CDR3 is TGTGCCAGCAGCTTACTACCCCGACATAGGGTGAACACTGAAGCTTTCTTT.

The V and J genes are TRBV7-2 and TRBJ2-7; either TRBD1 or TRBD2 may fit D (6 bases each). The V end was cut by 4 bases, the J end by 2 bases, with 15 bases between. The CDR3 covers 15 residues. Germline V CDR1 and CDR2: SGHTA, FQGNSA. CDR3 DNA sequence: TGTGCCAGCAGCTGGGGGGCCAGAATCCCCTACGAGCAGTACTTC. Translated: CASSWGARIPYEQYF. The entire variable domain, with the rest obtained from reference TRBV7-2 and TRBJ2-7, is as follows: GAGVSQSPSNKVTEKGKDVELRCDPISGHTALYWYRQSLGQGLEFLIYFQGNSAPDKSGLPSDRFSAERTGGSVSTLTIQRTQQEDSAVYLCASSWGARIPYEQYFGPGTRLTVT.

The gene calls are TRBV7-7 and TRBJ2-3, with D perhaps given as TRBD1 or TRBD2 (5 bases each). This CDR3 spans 15 amino acids. Trimming left V 0 bases short and J 0 bases short, with 7 bases between. The germline V gene has CDR1 SSHAT and CDR2 FNYEAQ (reference sequence). The CDR3 loop reads CASSLAGDSTDTQYF. The CDR3 DNA reads as TGTGCCAGCAGCTTAGCGGGGGACAGCACAGATACGCAGTATTTT.

The chain joins TRBV11-2 to TRBJ2-7; D is perhaps TRBD2 (6 bases). Germline V gene data show CDR1 as SGHAT and CDR2 as FQNNGV. V lost 1 base, J lost 4 bases, and 20 bases lay in between. The CDR3 extends over 17 amino acids. CDR3 in DNA: TGTGCCAGCAGCTTAGGCGGGACGGGATCAATTTATTACGAGCAGTACTTC. Amino acid sequence: CASSLGGTGSIYYEQYF.

This clone was picked up one time. The rearrangement joins TRBV7-2 to TRBJ2-1, with 14 positions matching TRBD2. Germline assignment: CDR1 SGHTA and CDR2 FQGNSA. This CDR3 has 13 amino acids. CDR3 DNA: TGTGCTGCAGGGACTAGCGGGAGCAATGAGCAGTTCTTC. Its protein is CAAGTSGSNEQFF.

The chain is built from TRBV6-1 and TRBJ1-2, with D possibly being TRBD1 (6 bases). The CDR3 extends over 13 amino acids. CDR1 is MNHNS, CDR2 SASEGT, per germline. V was trimmed by 3 bases and J by 4 bases, leaving 9 bases between them. This CDR3 is CASSEWGLYGYTF. The CDR3 DNA is TGTGCCAGCAGTGAGTGGGGGCTCTATGGCTACACCTTC.

The rearrangement joins TRBV28 to TRBJ2-7, with D uncertain. The CDR3 runs to 12 residues. Per the germline V gene, CDR1 is MDHEN and CDR2 is SYDVKM. Deletions cut 6 bases from V and 3 bases from J, with 9 bases between. DNA of the CDR3: TGTGCCAGCAGCCTTTTGAGCTACGAGCAGTACTTC. Translation gives CASSLLSYEQYF.

In its sample, this clone was seen once. This rearrangement joins TRBV7-9 to TRBJ1-4; 7 bases map to TRBD1. Germline assignment: CDR1 SEHNR and CDR2 FQNEAQ (reference sequence). CDR3 length equals 15 residues. After removal of 1 base from V and 8 bases from J, the junction contained 7 bases not matched to a gene. The chain's CDR3 is CASSLGGTEGEKLFF. CDR3 bases: TGTGCCAGCAGCTTAGGCGGGACAGAGGGAGAAAAACTGTTTTTT.

The DNA for the CDR3 is TGCAGCCTCGCTTGGACAGGGGCCCGCACAGATACGCAGTATTTT. Protein sequence: CSLAWTGARTDTQYF. The V and J genes are TRBV29-1 and TRBJ2-3, with TRBD1 identical over 9 bases. The CDR3 spans 15 residues. Germline loops: CDR1 SQVTM, CDR2 ANQGSEA. Trimming took 8 bases from V and 1 from J; bases not matched to a gene: 10.

This chain uses TRBV28 with TRBJ2-1; unclear D gene. Germline loops: CDR1 MDHEN, CDR2 SYDVKM. CDR3 size: 12 residues. V was cut by 3 bases and J by 8 bases, with 8 bases left in between. DNA for the CDR3: TGTGCCAGCAGTTTGGCCGGGTATGAGCAGTTCTTC. It is translated as CASSLAGYEQFF.

The chain has TRBV7-3 and TRBJ1-1; 8 bases agree with TRBD1. This CDR3 is 15 amino acids long. Germline CDR1 reads SGHTA; CDR2 reads FQGTGA. Losses at the gene ends were 5 bases for V and 2 bases for J; bases not matched to a gene: 7. The CDR3, as DNA: TGTGCCAGCAGCCTTGACGGACAGGGAAACACTGAAGCTTTCTTT. It encodes CASSLDGQGNTEAFF.

The V gene is TRBV27, the J gene TRBJ2-1; 7 bases fit TRBD2. CDR1 and CDR2 from the germline V gene are MNHEY and SMNVEV (reference sequence). V trimming: 2 bases; J trimming: 9 bases; junction bases outside the gene matches: 7. CDR3 length: 14 residues. DNA for the CDR3: TGTGCCAGCAGTTTACTGCGGGAGCGGAGTGAGCAGTTCTTC. Encoded protein: CASSLLRERSEQFF.

The chain recombines TRBV4-3 with TRBJ2-7; no clear D. The germline V gene encodes CDR1 LGHNA and CDR2 YSLEER. V shed 0 bases and J shed 2 bases, with 11 bases lying between them. CDR3 length: 15 amino acids. The CDR3 reads CASSQDRSRPYEQYF. The CDR3 nucleotides read TGCGCCAGCAGCCAAGATCGGTCCAGGCCCTACGAGCAGTACTTC.

The chain is built from TRBV5-1 and TRBJ2-1, with TRBD2 matching 12 bases. The germline CDR1 and CDR2 sequences are SGHRS and YFSETQ. The V segment lost 7 bases and the J segment 9 bases; nucleotides outside the gene matches: 8. The CDR3 spans 14 residues. CDR3 bases: TGCGCCAGCCATCCGACTAGCGGGAGCGGTGAGCAGTTCTTC. It yields the protein CASHPTSGSGEQFF. Using reference TRBV5-1 and TRBJ2-1 for the parts outside the CDR3, the full variable domain is KAGVTQTPRYLIKTRGQQVTLSCSPISGHRSVSWYQQTPGQGLQFLFEYFSETQRNKGNFPGRFSGRQFSNSRSEMNVSTLELGDSALYLCASHPTSGSGEQFFGPGTRLTVL.

The chain is built from TRBV6-5 and TRBJ2-2; 8 bases match TRBD1. Germline trimming cut 7 bases from V and 13 bases from J; bases unmatched to any gene: 8. This CDR3 spans 12 amino acids. The germline V gene has CDR1 MNHEY and CDR2 SVGAGI. In DNA, the CDR3 is TGTGCCAGCACCGACAGACAGGGGAGGCTGTTTTTT. Its translation: CASTDRQGRLFF.

The rearrangement joins TRBV5-4 to TRBJ2-2; 8 positions match TRBD2. The germline CDR1 and CDR2 sequences are SGHNT and YYREEE (reference sequence). J was trimmed by 6 bases and V by 0 bases; bases with no gene match: 7. CDR3 size: 16 residues. In nucleotides, the CDR3 is TGTGCCAGCAGCTTGGAAGCGGGAGAGTTGGCCGGGGAGCTGTTTTTT. Protein product: CASSLEAGELAGELFF.

The chain is built from TRBV7-8 and TRBJ2-7; the D gene could be TRBD1 or TRBD2 (5 bases each). Per germline, CDR1 SGHVS and CDR2 FQNEAQ. Deletions cut 0 bases from V and 3 bases from J, with 12 bases between. The CDR3 runs to 15 residues. The CDR3 DNA reads as TGTGCCAGCAGCTTAGCGGGCCATGGGGGCTACGAGCAGTACTTC. Its protein product is CASSLAGHGGYEQYF. The full variable domain, its missing parts supplied by reference TRBV7-8 and TRBJ2-7, is GAGVSQSPRYKVAKRGQDVALRCDPISGHVSLFWYQQALGQGPEFLTYFQNEAQLDKSGLPSDRFFAERPEGSVSTLKIQRTQQEDSAVYLCASSLAGHGGYEQYFGPGTRLTVT.

The chain recombines TRBV27 with TRBJ2-3, with D maybe TRBD2 (6 bases). CDR1 is MNHEY, CDR2 SMNVEV, per germline (reference sequence). Trimming removed 5 bases from V and 2 bases from J, with 17 bases in between. The CDR3 runs to 16 residues. This chain's CDR3 is CASSPLRDRITDTQYF. The CDR3 DNA is TGTGCCAGCAGTCCCCTGCGGGACCGAATCACAGATACGCAGTATTTT.

The chain joins TRBV11-2 to TRBJ1-2; 10 bases match TRBD1. The V segment lost 3 bases and the J segment 3 bases; nucleotides outside the gene matches: 10. Germline loops: CDR1 SGHAT, CDR2 FQNNGV. This CDR3 has 17 amino acids. The CDR3 DNA is TGTGCCAGCAGCTTGAGCCCCGGGACAGGGGCGCACTATGGCTACACCTTC. Encoded protein: CASSLSPGTGAHYGYTF.

In this sample, this clone turned up once. The rearrangement links TRBV5-4 to TRBJ2-1; D is possibly TRBD2 (6 bases). CDR1 is SGHNT, CDR2 YYREEE, per germline (reference sequence). This CDR3 contains 13 residues. Trimming removed 4 bases from V and 9 bases from J, with 14 bases in between. The CDR3 nucleotides are TGTGCCAGCAGCCCGGGGGTTGGATCTGAGCAGTTCTTC. Protein: CASSPGVGSEQFF.

The gene calls are TRBV5-5 and TRBJ2-2; TRBD1 matches 9 bases. The CDR3 has 15 residues. Per germline, CDR1 SGHKS and CDR2 YYEKEE (reference sequence). V shed 4 bases, J shed 4 bases, and the junction held 5 bases outside the gene matches. The CDR3 coding sequence is TGTGCCAGCAGCGCACAGGGGGCCGGCACCGGGGAGCTGTTTTTT. Amino acids: CASSAQGAGTGELFF.

V is TRBV5-1 and J is TRBJ2-7, with 10 bases fitting TRBD2. The length of the CDR3 is 18 residues. Germline loops: CDR1 SGHRS, CDR2 YFSETQ. J lost 0 bases, V lost 0 bases, and 9 bases had no gene match. CDR3 sequence: CASSLEGLASGSSYEQYF. The CDR3 DNA sequence: TGCGCCAGCAGCTTGGAGGGTTTAGCTAGCGGGAGCTCCTACGAGCAGTACTTC.

This rearrangement joins TRBV19 to TRBJ2-7; a weak D match, TRBD1 (5 bases). From germline, CDR1 is LNHDA and CDR2 SQIVND (reference sequence). The CDR3 sequence is 13 residues long. V was shortened by 4 bases and J by 3 bases, with 10 bases between the two germline ends. In DNA form, the CDR3 reads TGTGCCAGTAGTAAAGACAGTTTCTACGAGCAGTACTTC. It yields the protein CASSKDSFYEQYF.

The CDR3 region is CASSLSVGGSVGNIQYF. DNA of the CDR3: TGTGCCAGCAGTTTATCTGTTGGCGGGAGTGTTGGGAACATTCAGTACTTC. V gene TRBV27 combines with J gene TRBJ2-4, with 7 bases lining up with TRBD2. The CDR3 has 17 amino acids. V shed 0 bases and J 7 bases; nucleotides not matched to a gene: 12. The germline CDR1 and CDR2 sequences are MNHEY and SMNVEV (reference sequence).

V and J are TRBV19 and TRBJ1-5; 8 bases line up with TRBD1. Germline CDR1 LNHDA, CDR2 SQIVND (reference sequence). With V trimmed by 5 bases and J by 3 bases, 3 bases remained unmatched. The CDR3 loop spans 14 amino acids. CDR3 DNA sequence: TGTGCCAGTAGTGCGACAGGGGTCAATCAGCCCCAGCATTTT. It specifies CASSATGVNQPQHF.

The gene calls are TRBV4-2 and TRBJ2-3; 11 bases align to TRBD2. Germline values: CDR1 LGHNA, CDR2 YNFKEQ. The junction had 1 base not matched to a gene; V was cut back by 3 bases and J by 5 bases. There are 14 residues in the CDR3. CDR3 sequence reads: CASSHGLAGDTQYF. CDR3 nucleotide sequence: TGTGCCAGCAGCCATGGACTAGCGGGAGATACGCAGTATTTT.

The chain carries TRBV19 and TRBJ1-2; TRBD1 might be the D (5 bases). Per germline, CDR1 LNHDA and CDR2 SQIVND (reference sequence). Between the trimmed V and J ends, which lost 4 bases and 4 bases, there was a span of 19 bases. The CDR3 runs to 16 residues. CDR3 residues: CASSKQVGIVGYGYTF. The CDR3 DNA follows: TGTGCCAGTAGTAAACAGGTGGGGATCGTCGGCTATGGCTACACCTTC.

V gene TRBV7-2 combines with J gene TRBJ1-2; D is undetermined. Trimming removed 5 bases from V and 2 bases from J, with 12 bases in between. The germline CDR1 and CDR2 sequences are SGHTA and FQGNSA. The CDR3 runs to 14 residues. The chain's CDR3 is CASSPPGINYGYTF. Here the CDR3 DNA reads TGTGCCAGCAGCCCCCCCGGGATCAACTATGGCTACACCTTC.

The chain is built from TRBV6-6 and TRBJ2-2, with unresolved D. Germline V gene sequence: CDR1 MNHNY, CDR2 SVGAGI (reference sequence). The CDR3 totals 12 residues. V dropped 1 base and J dropped 5 bases, with 2 bases sitting between them. The CDR3 DNA reads as TGTGCCAGCAGTTACTTAACCGGGGAGCTGTTTTTT. This sequence encodes CASSYLTGELFF.

The rearrangement uses TRBV5-1 and TRBJ2-7; weak D call: TRBD1 (5 bases). The CDR3 sequence is 16 residues long. Looked up from germline, CDR1 is SGHRS and CDR2 is YFSETQ. Trimming cost V 4 bases and J 3 bases, with 20 bases left between them. The CDR3 region is CASSPGTRTQLYEQYF. The CDR3, as DNA: TGCGCCAGCAGCCCCGGAACGAGGACACAGCTCTACGAGCAGTACTTC.